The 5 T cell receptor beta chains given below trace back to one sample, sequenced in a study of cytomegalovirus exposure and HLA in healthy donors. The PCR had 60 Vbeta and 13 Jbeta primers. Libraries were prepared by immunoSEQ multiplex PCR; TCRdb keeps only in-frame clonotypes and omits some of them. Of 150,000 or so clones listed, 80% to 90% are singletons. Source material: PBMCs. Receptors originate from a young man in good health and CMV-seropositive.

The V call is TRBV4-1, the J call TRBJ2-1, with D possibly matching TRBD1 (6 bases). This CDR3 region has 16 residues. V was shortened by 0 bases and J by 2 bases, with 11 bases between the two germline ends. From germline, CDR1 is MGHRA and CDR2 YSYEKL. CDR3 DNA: TGCGCCAGCAGCCAAGATGGGGGCGCAACCTACAATGAGCAGTTCTTC. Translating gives CASSQDGGATYNEQFF.

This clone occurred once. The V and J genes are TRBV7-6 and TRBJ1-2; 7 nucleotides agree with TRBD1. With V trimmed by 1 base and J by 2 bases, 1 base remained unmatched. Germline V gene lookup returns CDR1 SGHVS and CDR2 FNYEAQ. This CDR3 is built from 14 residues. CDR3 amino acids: CASSLGQGNYGYTF. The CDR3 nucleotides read TGTGCCAGCAGCTTAGGACAGGGCAACTATGGCTACACCTTC.

The CDR3 DNA reads as TGCGCCAGCAGCCAAGATCTCCGCGGAGGCTACACCTTC. Residues: CASSQDLRGGYTF. The chain recombines TRBV4-1 with TRBJ1-2, with D unresolved. V lost 0 bases, J lost 8 bases, and 10 bases lay in between. Germline CDR1 is MGHRA and CDR2 is YSYEKL. The CDR3 is made up of 13 amino acids.

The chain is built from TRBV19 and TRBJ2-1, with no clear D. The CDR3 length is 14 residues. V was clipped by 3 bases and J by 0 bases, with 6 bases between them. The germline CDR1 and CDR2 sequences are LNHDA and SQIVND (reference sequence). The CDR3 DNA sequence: TGTGCCAGTAGTATGGTGAGCTCCTACAATGAGCAGTTCTTC. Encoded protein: CASSMVSSYNEQFF. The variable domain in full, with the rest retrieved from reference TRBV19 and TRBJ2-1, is DGGITQSPKYLFRKEGQNVTLSCEQNLNHDAMYWYRQDPGQGLRLIYYSQIVNDFQKGDIAEGYSVSREKKESFPLTVTSAQKNPTAFYLCASSMVSSYNEQFFGPGTRLTVL.

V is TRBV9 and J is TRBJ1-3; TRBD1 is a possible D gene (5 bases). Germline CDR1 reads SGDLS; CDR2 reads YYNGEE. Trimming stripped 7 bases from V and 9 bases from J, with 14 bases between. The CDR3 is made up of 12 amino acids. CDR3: CASGPGSSTIYF. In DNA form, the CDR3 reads TGTGCCAGCGGGCCAGGGTCGAGCACCATATATTTT.